Sequencing of this T cell receptor beta chain was carried out in a study of glioma-infiltrating T cells after dendritic cell vaccination. For the study at large: Autologous tumor lysate-pulsed dendritic cell vaccination was given between about 2002 and 2012. At biweekly intervals, patients got three intradermal dendritic cell vaccine injections.

On this clone: Its antigen is still unknown. An end of the junction differs from the germline gene, which may be a read error.

The PCR used 60 V beta and 13 J beta primers. TCRdb keeps only in-frame clones here, not all; method: immunoSEQ multiplex PCR. Of about 99,000 clones in the sample, around 81% were seen once. Germline CDR1 is KGHSH and CDR2 is LQKENI. This CDR3 is 17 amino acids long. Study-wide results and caveats: Few patients contributed both blood and tumor specimens.

This sequence joins TRBV18 and TRBJ2-3; 12 positions agree with TRBD2. Source: blood, taken before dendritic cell vaccination. This receptor was identified in a human donor with glioblastoma. CDR3: CASSPLPTSGGTGTQYF. The CDR3 DNA is TGTGCCAGCTCACCACTACCGACTAGCGGGGGAACAGGTACGCAGTATTTT.